This TCR beta chain was found in a study of technical replicates of blood from a few donors. Trimming took off 5 bases at V and 4 bases at J, with 11 bases between the two ends. Germline V gene sequence: CDR1 MNHEY, CDR2 SMNVEV (reference sequence). The CDR3 runs 13 residues. This clone was seen a handful of times. Here immunoSEQ multiplex PCR was the method, and the copy in TCRdb shows in-frame clones only, minus some. The sample has about 73,000 clones; 90% to 95% are singletons. The source of this sequence is a human donor in good health. Some clones in this sample may be carry-over from other donors' samples. Input material: PBMCs. This chain joins TRBV27 and TRBJ1-1, with no clear D. In nucleotides, the CDR3 is TGTGCCAGCAGTGAACGGTCCTCCACTGAAGCTTTCTTT. It translates to CASSERSSTEAFF.